The following is a T cell receptor beta chain sequence with its context. In this sample, this clonotype turned up a few times. The antigen it recognizes is unknown. No per-base quality is available; no much larger clone lies one base away. The sample originates from a study of human T cells and chemical hapten exposure (dated by TCRdb to the early 2020s). Notes on the research overall: For sensitization, 2% DPC in acetone was applied to a roughly 2 cm by roughly 2 cm area of upper inner arm skin. Patients additionally received weekly therapeutic DPC doses to the scalp throughout the approximately 25-week study period. Patch testing was done on the upper back using Finn chambers containing 0.01% DPC, and results were scored after 6 days according to International Contact Dermatitis Research Group standards. Alopecia areata with under or over 50% scalp involvement, alopecia totalis and alopecia universalis were represented in the patient cohort, which was mostly female. Libraries were pooled for sequencing, and per-sample TCR yields varied mainly because of small differences in library volumes within the pool. Peripheral blood TCR repertoire changes were tracked in vivo in alopecia patients during primary and secondary sensitization to the hapten diphenylcyclopropenone (DPC). Blood was sampled from patients pre-sensitization (week 0) and at 2, 6 and about 24 weeks after DPC sensitization. Roughly 30 alopecia patients gave blood for TCR sequencing at one to four time points (pre-sensitization, 2, 6 and 24 weeks).

Interpreted using the paper, the time point label stands for: pre-sensitization, week 0. Explained via the paper, the treatment or condition label denotes: therapeutic diphenylcyclopropenone sensitization with weekly scalp DPC. At every patch-test visit, the blood draw took place before the patch test was put on. Eligible patients were aged 18 to 70, diagnosed with alopecia, deemed suitable for DPC therapy, and excluded if pregnant. Total RNA was extracted from unfractionated whole blood collected in Tempus Blood RNA tubes. The method was RACE. Instrument on record: NextSeq 500. Library preparation attached unique molecular identifiers to individual cDNA molecules for quantitative, reproducible TCR counting. From each blood RNA sample, both TCR alpha and TCR beta chains were sequenced. Per the authors' processing: The median number of TCRs per sample was approximately 98,000, ranging from about 20,000 to 750,000. V, J and CDR3 annotation of the TCR reads was carried out using the Decombinator software suite. For the PS versus PT1 abundance plots, all samples were subsampled to the same number of TCRs (28,000). TCRs were defined as expanded if absent before sensitization and observed at least eight times at the 2-week time point. TCRdb reworked the public reads: Q25 trimming with fastp, MiXCR clone assembly, productive beta chains retained. Records with the same CDR3 protein are collapsed into one entry carrying the most frequent genes and DNA. TCRdb's processing, not the authors', yielded these V and J calls. The table for this sample lists a few hundred thousand distinct CDR3 sequences; 7% to 10% of them were counted only once. In total, the top ten clones hold 2% to 2.5% of the sample.

The study at large found these results: Patch test score was positively correlated with the number of PT1 expanded TCRs, with significance at thresholds 8, 16 and 32 but not at 4. Repeated subsampling changed both the strength of the expansion versus patch-test correlation and the threshold at which the correlation became significant. Because all patients had alopecia, a presumed autoimmune disease, the immune response of the patients might differ from that of healthy individuals. Significantly more large CDR3 similarity clusters were formed by expanded TCRs than by pre-sensitization or healthy control sets, consistent with antigen-driven responses. DPC sensitization did not change how many TCRs were above 1 in 1000 frequency, and no evidence was found of alterations in global repertoire structure.

The germline V gene specifies MNHEY as CDR1 and SVGEGT as CDR2. There are 18 amino acids in the CDR3, from cysteine to phenylalanine inclusive. The kept DNA is CDR3 alone, 54 bases in frame from the first base. Here V drops 4 bases and J drops 0 bases, and the junction holds 12 bases not matched to any gene. This TCR derives from a woman aged 40 to 55 with alopecia areata. Some clones in this sample may be carry-over from other donors' samples. The source was whole blood, collected in connection with sensitization to the hapten diphenylcyclopropenone (DPC). This chain is built from TRBV6-2 or TRBV6-3 and TRBJ2-1; 7 nucleotides in the junction match TRBD2. The DNA is TGTGCCAGCAGTTTCGACAGTCGGCGGGGGAGCTCCTACAATGAGCAGTTCTTC. It is translated as CASSFDSRRGSSYNEQFF.